A single sample is the source of the 6 T cell receptor beta chains below, sequenced in a study of T cell responses to AZD1222 COVID-19 vaccine. Libraries were prepared by immunoSEQ multiplex PCR; TCRdb keeps only in-frame clonotypes and omits some of them. The sample shows 90,000 to 110,000 clones, around 90% of them seen only once. This specimen consisted of peripheral blood, obtained on day 0 of AZD1222 vaccination. The receptor source for this set is an adult in good health.

The chain has TRBV6-2 or TRBV6-3 and TRBJ1-5, with 8 bases lining up with TRBD1. This CDR3 is built from 17 residues. CDR1 and CDR2 (germline): MNHEY, SVGEGT. V lost 3 bases, J lost 5 bases, and 12 bases stayed unmatched. The CDR3 loop is CASSYWPGGADYQPQHF. The CDR3 nucleotides read TGTGCCAGCAGTTATTGGCCAGGGGGCGCGGATTATCAGCCCCAGCATTTT.

V and J are TRBV30 and TRBJ1-2; no clear D gene. Trimming shortened V by 2 bases and J by 2 bases, and 9 bases separated the two germline ends. The CDR3 spans 13 residues. Germline V gene data show CDR1 as GTSNPN and CDR2 as SVGIG (reference sequence). Written as DNA, the CDR3 is TGTGCCTGGAGTCTGGACGGCAACTATGGCTACACCTTC. This encodes CAWSLDGNYGYTF.

This sequence joins TRBV13 and TRBJ2-7; a weak D match, TRBD2 (6 bases). Germline CDR1 reads PRHDT; CDR2 reads FYEKMQ (reference sequence). The V end lost 1 base, the J end lost 0 bases, and 13 bases lay between the germline ends. The CDR3 contains 16 residues. Here the CDR3 reads CASSLEGSGPSYEQYF. The CDR3 nucleotides are TGTGCCAGCAGCTTAGAGGGTAGCGGACCCTCCTACGAGCAGTACTTC.

This chain connects TRBV19 to TRBJ1-2, with D possibly matching TRBD1 (6 bases). Trimming took 3 bases from V and 6 from J, leaving 17 bases between them. CDR3 length equals 15 residues. Germline CDR1 and CDR2: LNHDA and SQIVND (reference sequence). This CDR3 is CASSIGDAGGNGYTF. In DNA form, the CDR3 reads TGTGCCAGTAGTATCGGGGATGCGGGGGGCAATGGCTACACCTTC.

The V gene is TRBV28, the J gene TRBJ1-3; TRBD1 is a possible D gene (6 bases). With 3 bases removed from V and 2 bases from J, the gap between germline ends came to 11 bases. The CDR3 sequence is 15 residues long. Germline V gene sequence: CDR1 MDHEN, CDR2 SYDVKM. CDR3 in DNA: TGTGCCAGCAGTTTTCGGGGGCGCCCTGGAAACACCATATATTTT. Translating gives CASSFRGRPGNTIYF.

V gene TRBV5-4 combines with J gene TRBJ2-3; no reliable D call. The germline V gene encodes CDR1 SGHNT and CDR2 YYREEE (reference sequence). Trimming left V 0 bases short and J 0 bases short, with 14 bases between. The CDR3 sequence is 17 residues long. The chain's CDR3 is CASSLGDPRFSTDTQYF. CDR3 DNA: TGTGCCAGCAGCTTGGGGGATCCTCGTTTTAGCACAGATACGCAGTATTTT.